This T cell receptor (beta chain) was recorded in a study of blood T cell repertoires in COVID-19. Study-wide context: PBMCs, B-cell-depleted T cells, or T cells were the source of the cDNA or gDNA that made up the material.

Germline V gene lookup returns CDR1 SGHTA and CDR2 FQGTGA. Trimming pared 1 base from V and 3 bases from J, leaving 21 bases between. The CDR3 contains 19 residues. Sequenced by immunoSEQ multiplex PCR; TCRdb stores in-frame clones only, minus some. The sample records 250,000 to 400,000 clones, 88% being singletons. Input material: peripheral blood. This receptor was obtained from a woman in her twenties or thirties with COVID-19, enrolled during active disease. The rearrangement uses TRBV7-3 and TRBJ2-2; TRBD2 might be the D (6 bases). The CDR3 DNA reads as TGTGCCAGCAGCTTAAGGGGAGGCGGTGGGGACTCGTACACCGGGGAGCTGTTTTTT. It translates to CASSLRGGGGDSYTGELFF.